This entry concerns a single T cell receptor beta chain. Between the trimmed V and J ends, which lost 1 base and 1 base, there was a span of 10 bases. Germline V lookup: CDR1 LGHDT, CDR2 YNNKEL (reference sequence). The CDR3 is 15 amino acids. This record comes from a study of blood T cell repertoires in COVID-19. Across the study: Material from acute and convalescent COVID-19 was sourced from the United States, Italy and Spain. From T cells, B-cell-depleted T cells, or PBMCs came the material, which was cDNA or gDNA.

Clinical history reported by participants formed the basis on which cohorts were assigned. In the authors' workflow: Counts of nucleated cells, estimated from reference gene primer amplification, were obtained. Some clones are missing from TCRdb's copy, which holds only in-frame ones; the method was immunoSEQ multiplex PCR. V and J calls and clone size are copied from that table; D and trimming were computed from the DNA. The sample holds roughly 240,000 clones, 80% to 90% seen once. The clonotype was recovered from a woman between 40 and 55 years old who had been exposed to COVID-19. V is TRBV3-1 (or the pseudogene TRBV3-2) and J is TRBJ1-2; D uncertain. What was sequenced was PBMCs or T cells enriched from blood (not recorded which). CDR3: CASSQGVAVNYGYTF. The CDR3 DNA is TGTGCCAGCAGCCAAGGGGTAGCAGTTAACTATGGCTACACCTTC.